The entry below describes one T cell receptor (beta chain). This CDR3 has 14 residues. Trimming left V 3 bases short and J 3 bases short, with 9 bases between. The germline gives CDR1 MDHEN, CDR2 SYDVKM. Reverse transcription of roughly 0.45 to 1 ug RNA was performed with random hexamers. One entry per CDR3 protein results from TCRdb running MiXCR on the immunoSEQ multiplex PCR reads. Here the sample spans under 200,000 distinct CDR3 sequences, roughly nine tenths being singletons. This specimen belongs to a study of CD8 T cells in Susac syndrome. In blood CD8+ and CD4+ T cells, TCR beta underwent sequencing.

The J gene is TRBJ2-1, the V gene TRBV28; D not resolved. The receptor was isolated from a human donor with Susac syndrome. What was sequenced was CD4+ T cells from PBMCs. This CDR3 reads CASSLARIYNEQFF. CDR3 in DNA: TGTGCCAGCAGTTTGGCGAGGATCTACAATGAGCAGTTCTTC.